This T cell receptor beta chain appears in the sequencing data of a study of T cell repertoires in cytomegalovirus infection. TCRdb used MiXCR to reprocess the reads, holding one entry per CDR3 protein. The table has about 310,000 distinct CDR3 sequences, 15% to 20% seen once; the top ten hold approximately 12%. The germline CDR1 and CDR2 sequences are LGHNT and FRNRAP. This CDR3 region has 12 residues. V was cut by 5 bases and J by 8 bases, with 10 bases left in between. This clonotype was counted many times. The source is a human donor in good health (CMV status not recorded). Some clones in this sample may be carry-over from other donors' samples. This rearrangement joins TRBV12-5 to TRBJ2-1; D gene uncertain. The sequenced sample consisted of PBMCs. The CDR3 coding sequence is TGTGCTAGTGGTACGGGCTGGTATGAGCAGTTCTTC. Protein product: CASGTGWYEQFF.